The next 20 T cell receptor beta chains were all read from a single sample in a study of monozygotic twins with inflammatory bowel disease. TCRdb reprocessed the 5' RACE reads, with one entry per CDR3 protein and no DNA. This listing includes some 160,000 distinct CDR3 sequences. Sequencing input: blood. The receptors were sampled from a human donor with ulcerative colitis or Crohn's disease, or a healthy co-twin of an affected twin (not recorded which).

This chain connects TRBV30 to TRBJ1-3. Germline V gene sequence: CDR1 GTSNPN, CDR2 SVGIG (reference sequence). This CDR3 is built from 13 residues. CDR3: CAHRRRSGNTIYF.

V gene TRBV5-1 combines with J gene TRBJ1-5. The CDR3 runs to 15 residues. In germline, CDR1 is SGHRS, CDR2 YFSETQ. The CDR3 reads CASSPSGLSNQPQHF. Full variable domain (outside the CDR3, taken from reference TRBV5-1 and TRBJ1-5): KAGVTQTPRYLIKTRGQQVTLSCSPISGHRSVSWYQQTPGQGLQFLFEYFSETQRNKGNFPGRFSGRQFSNSRSEMNVSTLELGDSALYLCASSPSGLSNQPQHFGDGTRLSIL.

This CDR3 is CASSHQKRTGNTEAFF. V and J are TRBV3-1 and TRBJ1-1; the TRBD1 assignment by TCRdb is unverifiable without DNA. Per the germline V gene, CDR1 is LGHDT and CDR2 is YNNKEL (reference sequence). CDR3 length: 16 residues.

The chain combines TRBV18 with TRBJ2-4; TCRdb's D call, TRBD1, is unchecked because there is no DNA. Per the germline V gene, CDR1 is KGHSH and CDR2 is LQKENI. This CDR3 region has 16 residues. The CDR3 is CASQGTGEGAKNIQYF.

The genes are TRBV5-1 and TRBJ1-2; TCRdb reports TRBD1, a call that lacks DNA to check it against. The germline V gene encodes CDR1 SGHRS and CDR2 YFSETQ. This CDR3 contains 15 residues. The CDR3 is CASSLDGGGRYGYTF.

The genes are TRBV20-1 and TRBJ1-2; TCRdb indicates TRBD1, and absent DNA this call remains unverified. Looked up from germline, CDR1 is DFQATT and CDR2 is SNEGSKA (reference sequence). This CDR3 is built from 14 residues. The CDR3 reads CSARDAYHRDGYTF.

The genes are TRBV14 and TRBJ1-2. CDR3 length: 13 amino acids. Germline assignment: CDR1 SGHDN and CDR2 FVKESK. The CDR3 loop is CASSQDPNYGYTF.

This rearrangement joins TRBV21-1 to TRBJ2-5; absent DNA, TCRdb's TRBD1 call cannot be checked. TRBV21-1 represents a pseudogene. This CDR3 is 13 amino acids long. CDR3 region: CAVKGPPQETQYF.

The chain joins TRBV7-7 to TRBJ1-2; TCRdb designates TRBD1, a call that cannot be tested without DNA. This CDR3 is built from 15 residues. Germline values: CDR1 SSHAT, CDR2 FNYEAQ (reference sequence). The CDR3 sequence is CASSWTGTINDGYTF. The entire variable domain, with the rest obtained from reference TRBV7-7 and TRBJ1-2, is as follows: GAGVSQSPRYKVTKRGQDVTLRCDPISSHATLYWYQQALGQGPEFLTYFNYEAQPDKSGLPSDRFSAERPEGSISTLTIQRTEQRDSAMYRCASSWTGTINDGYTFGSGTRLTVV.

This sequence joins TRBV15 and TRBJ2-4; TCRdb's D call, TRBD1, is unchecked because there is no DNA. Looked up from germline, CDR1 is LNHNV and CDR2 is YYDKDF (reference sequence). This CDR3 contains 15 residues. The CDR3 spells CATSRGVGRMEGEYF.

V is TRBV25-1 and J is TRBJ2-7; with no DNA, the TCRdb D assignment of TRBD1 cannot be verified. The CDR3 has 14 residues. Germline CDR1 reads MGHDK; CDR2 reads SYGVNS. The CDR3 is CASSVRDREEEQYF.

The gene calls are TRBV6-4 and TRBJ1-1; TCRdb reports TRBD1, a call that lacks DNA to check it against. This CDR3 has 14 residues. The germline gives CDR1 MRHNA, CDR2 SNTAGT. The CDR3 region is CASSRQGSDTEAFF.

The V gene is TRBV9, the J gene TRBJ2-5. Germline CDR1 reads SGDLS; CDR2 reads YYNGEE. The length of the CDR3 is 13 residues. CDR3 sequence reads: CASSVAYQETQYF.

The chain is built from TRBV5-1 and TRBJ1-1. The CDR3 is made up of 11 amino acids. The germline V gene has CDR1 SGHRS and CDR2 YFSETQ. The CDR3 reads CASSFDSEAFF.

The chain is built from TRBV4-2 and TRBJ2-2; TCRdb reports TRBD1, a call that lacks DNA to check it against. The CDR3 has 15 amino acids. Germline V gene sequence: CDR1 LGHNA, CDR2 YNFKEQ. This chain's CDR3 is CASSQAPGSAGELFF.

The chain carries TRBV5-1 and TRBJ2-5; the TCRdb D gene call, TRBD1, has no DNA to confirm it. CDR1 is SGHRS and CDR2 is YFSETQ in the germline V gene. The CDR3 has 15 residues. CDR3 protein: CASSSGSGGTETQYF.

The chain links TRBV12-3 or TRBV12-4 to TRBJ1-6. This CDR3 region has 13 residues. CDR3 sequence reads: CASQGSRDSPLHF.

The CDR3 is CASSVLAGGYNEQFF. V is TRBV2 and J is TRBJ2-1; lacking DNA, the TRBD2 call made by TCRdb goes unchecked. The CDR3 has 15 amino acids. Germline lookup yields CDR1 SNHLY and CDR2 FYNNEI.

The rearrangement joins TRBV29-1 to TRBJ1-2; lacking DNA, the TRBD1 call made by TCRdb goes unchecked. Germline V lookup: CDR1 SQVTM, CDR2 ANQGSEA. The length of the CDR3 is 14 residues. The CDR3 loop is CSVDLKGSHYGYTF. The full variable domain, in which reference TRBV29-1 and TRBJ1-2 provide the parts outside the CDR3, is SAVISQKPSRDICQRGTSLTIQCQVDSQVTMMFWYRQQPGQSLTLIATANQGSEATYESGFVIDKFPISRPNLTFSTLTVSNMSPEDSSIYLCSVDLKGSHYGYTFGSGTRLTVV.

The chain has TRBV7-2 and TRBJ2-5; TCRdb's D call, TRBD1, is unchecked because there is no DNA. The CDR3 is made up of 17 amino acids. The V gene's germline CDR1 is SGHTA and CDR2 FQGNSA. CDR3 sequence reads: CASSLRRSEGGRKTQYF.